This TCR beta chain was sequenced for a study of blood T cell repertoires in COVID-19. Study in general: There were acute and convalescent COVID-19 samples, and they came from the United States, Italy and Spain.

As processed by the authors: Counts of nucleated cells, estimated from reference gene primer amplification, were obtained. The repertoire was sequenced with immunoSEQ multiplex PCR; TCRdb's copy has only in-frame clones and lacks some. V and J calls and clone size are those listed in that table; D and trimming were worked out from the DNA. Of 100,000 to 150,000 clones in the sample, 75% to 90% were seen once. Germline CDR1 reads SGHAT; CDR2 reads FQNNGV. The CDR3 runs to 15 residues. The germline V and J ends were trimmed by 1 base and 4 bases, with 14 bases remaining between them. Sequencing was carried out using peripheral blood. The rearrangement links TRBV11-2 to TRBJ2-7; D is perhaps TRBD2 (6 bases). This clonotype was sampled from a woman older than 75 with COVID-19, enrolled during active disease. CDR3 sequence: CASSLGTSPPYEQYF. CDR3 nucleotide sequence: TGTGCCAGCAGCTTAGGTACTAGCCCACCATACGAGCAGTACTTC.